This is a list of T cell receptor beta chains from one sample in a study of T cell responses to AZD1222 COVID-19 vaccine. Some clones are missing from TCRdb's copy, which holds only in-frame ones; the method was immunoSEQ multiplex PCR. The profile covers about 89,000 clones, with over 75% appearing a single time and around 6% taken by the ten largest. Here the sequenced sample was peripheral blood, taken 28 days after the second AZD1222 dose. These receptors originate from an adult who received the AZD1222 COVID-19 vaccine. CDR3s include the opening cysteine and the closing phenylalanine or tryptophan. D genes are given only for firm matches. Size is omitted from some rows. Given values are once, few, many or a class for expanded clones.

j_call clone_size v_call d_call cdr3_aa cdr3_nt
TRBJ1-1 . TRBV19 . CASSMGSGTEAFF TGTGCCAGTAGTATGGGCAGTGGGACTGAAGCTTTCTTT
TRBJ2-5 . TRBV5-1 . CASSLQLEETQYF TGCGCCAGCAGCTTGCAGCTCGAAGAGACCCAGTACTTC
TRBJ2-3 . TRBV27 TRBD1 CASRTGKTDTQYF TGTGCCAGCCGGACAGGGAAAACAGATACGCAGTATTTT
TRBJ1-1 . TRBV5-4 . CASSPGRGRNTEAFF TGTGCCAGCAGCCCCGGACGAGGGAGGAACACTGAAGCTTTCTTT
TRBJ1-1 . TRBV7-3 TRBD1 CASSGRGGQGTEAFF TGTGCCAGCAGTGGTAGAGGCGGACAGGGCACTGAAGCTTTCTTT
TRBJ2-3 . TRBV12-3/TRBV12-4 . CASTQKDTQYF TGTGCCAGCACCCAGAAGGATACGCAGTATTTT
TRBJ1-3 . TRBV5-1 TRBD1 CASSLEGQTRGNTIYF TGCGCCAGCAGCCTGGAGGGACAGACCCGTGGAAACACCATATATTTT
TRBJ1-2 . TRBV2 . CASSPLGQGLNYGYTF TGTGCCAGCAGTCCCTTGGGGCAGGGCCTAAACTATGGCTACACCTTC
TRBJ1-2 once TRBV18 . CASSPPTGLTYGYTF TGTGCCAGCTCACCACCCACGGGGTTGACCTATGGCTACACCTTC
TRBJ1-1 . TRBV5-1 . CASSLLAGKSRTEAFF TGCGCCAGCAGCTTGTTGGCGGGGAAGTCTCGGACTGAAGCTTTCTTT
TRBJ2-1 . TRBV5-6 TRBD2 CASSLWVAGKRYNEQFF TGTGCCAGCAGCTTGTGGGTAGCGGGGAAGAGATACAATGAGCAGTTCTTC
TRBJ2-1 . TRBV7-2 . CASSLETGPLYNEQFF TGTGCCAGCAGCTTAGAAACGGGGCCTCTATACAATGAGCAGTTCTTC
TRBJ1-5 once TRBV7-6 . CASSLGATGGHQPQHF TGTGCCAGCAGCTTAGGGGCAACAGGTGGGCATCAGCCCCAGCATTTT
TRBJ2-5 . TRBV14 . CASSQGFLQKETQYF TGTGCCAGCAGCCAAGGTTTCTTGCAAAAAGAGACCCAGTACTTC
TRBJ1-4 . TRBV19 . CASSISWGSLNEKLFF TGTGCCAGTAGTATTTCGTGGGGCAGCCTTAATGAAAAACTGTTTTTT
TRBJ2-1 . TRBV9 . CASSAWDLNNEQFF TGTGCCAGCAGCGCCTGGGACCTTAACAATGAGCAGTTCTTC
TRBJ2-7 . TRBV7-6 TRBD1 CASSKGQGARYEQYF TGTGCCAGCAGCAAAGGACAGGGGGCGCGGTACGAGCAGTACTTC
TRBJ1-6 . TRBV7-2 . CASSPPSGNSPLHF TGTGCCAGCAGCCCCCCGTCCGGTAATTCACCCCTCCACTTT
TRBJ1-5 once TRBV7-9 . CASSFSSNQPQHF TGTGCCAGCAGCTTTAGTAGCAATCAGCCCCAGCATTTT
TRBJ2-7 . TRBV5-1 TRBD1 CASAGQGLDEQYF TGCGCCAGCGCAGGACAGGGTTTAGACGAGCAGTACTTC
TRBJ2-2 . TRBV14 TRBD1 CASSQLLGQGTTGELFF TGTGCCAGCAGCCAACTCCTGGGACAGGGGACGACCGGGGAGCTGTTTTTT
TRBJ2-1 few TRBV4-1 . CASSPTGAVGNEQFF TGCGCCAGCAGCCCGACGGGGGCCGTGGGCAATGAGCAGTTCTTC
TRBJ1-6 once TRBV28 TRBD1 CATQGVSPLHF TGTGCCACACAGGGGGTCTCACCCCTCCACTTT
TRBJ2-2 . TRBV5-1 TRBD2 CASSSTSGDGELFF TGCGCCAGCAGCTCGACTAGCGGTGACGGGGAGCTGTTTTTT
TRBJ1-2 . TRBV2 . CASSDYSNYGYTF TGTGCCAGCAGTGACTACAGCAACTATGGCTACACCTTC
TRBJ2-2 few TRBV12-5 . CASGLVRVGVGAGELFF TGTGCTAGTGGTTTGGTGAGGGTTGGTGTTGGTGCCGGGGAGCTGTTTTTT
TRBJ1-3 . TRBV6-5 . CASSRLGTRNTIYF TGTGCCAGTTCTCGATTGGGGACCCGAAACACCATATATTTT
TRBJ1-1 . TRBV7-9 . CASSEQAANTEAFF TGTGCCAGCAGTGAACAGGCAGCGAACACTGAAGCTTTCTTT
TRBJ1-1 few TRBV6-5 . CASSKGKMNTEAFF TGTGCCAGCAGTAAGGGAAAGATGAACACTGAAGCTTTCTTT
TRBJ2-3 . TRBV27 . CASSLGAGLLTDTQYF TGTGCCAGCAGTTTAGGGGCGGGACTTCTCACAGATACGCAGTATTTT
TRBJ1-1 once TRBV28 . CASIWESRPNTEAFF TGTGCCAGCATATGGGAGAGTAGGCCGAACACTGAAGCTTTCTTT
TRBJ1-2 . TRBV6-1 TRBD1 CASSEARGSPYGYTF TGTGCCAGCAGTGAAGCCAGGGGGTCACCCTATGGCTACACCTTC
TRBJ2-4 . TRBV19 . CASSASKNIQYF TGTGCCAGTAGCGCCAGTAAAAACATTCAGTACTTC
TRBJ1-5 . TRBV24-1 . CATSEGFAQPQHF TGTGCCACCAGTGAAGGGTTTGCTCAGCCCCAGCATTTT
TRBJ1-2 . TRBV29-1 . CSAQTVGANYGYTF TGCAGCGCCCAGACGGTTGGGGCTAACTATGGCTACACCTTC
TRBJ2-1 . TRBV10-3 TRBD1 CAISHPGTDSYNEQFF TGTGCCATCAGTCACCCCGGGACAGACTCATACAATGAGCAGTTCTTC
TRBJ2-1 . TRBV6-1 . CASSENQGGNEQFF TGTGCCAGCAGTGAAAACCAGGGAGGCAATGAGCAGTTCTTC
TRBJ1-5 . TRBV19 TRBD1 CASRTGSGVYSNQPQHF TGTGCCAGTAGGACAGGGTCGGGCGTATATAGCAATCAGCCCCAGCATTTT
TRBJ2-5 . TRBV11-2 TRBD2 CASSLGSSGGRETQYF TGTGCCAGCAGCTTAGGTTCATCGGGGGGGCGGGAGACCCAGTACTTC
TRBJ2-3 . TRBV6-5 . CASSYGQQDTQYF TGTGCCAGCAGTTACGGCCAACAAGATACGCAGTATTTT
TRBJ2-6 . TRBV11-3 . CASSFRLRSSGANVLTF TGTGCCAGCAGCTTTAGGCTCAGGAGCTCTGGGGCCAACGTCCTGACTTTC
TRBJ1-6 few TRBV7-2 . CASSLSGNLAGSPLHF TGTGCCAGCAGCTTATCAGGGAATCTTGCGGGTTCACCCCTCCACTTT
TRBJ1-1 . TRBV19 . CATDSEGGNTEAFF TGTGCCACCGATTCAGAGGGGGGGAACACTGAAGCTTTCTTT
TRBJ1-1 . TRBV27 . CASSLGRGGTEAFF TGTGCCAGCAGTTTAGGACGAGGAGGCACTGAAGCTTTCTTT
TRBJ2-7 . TRBV19 TRBD1 CASSQWKGDRGVYEQYF TGTGCCAGTAGCCAATGGAAGGGGGACAGGGGAGTCTACGAGCAGTACTTC
TRBJ1-1 . TRBV11-2 . CASSLGSEAFF TGTGCCAGCAGCTTAGGTTCAGAAGCTTTCTTT
TRBJ2-7 . TRBV28 . CASSPTGTRHYEQYF TGTGCCAGCAGCCCTACCGGGACAAGACACTACGAGCAGTACTTC
TRBJ1-2 . TRBV4-1 . CASSQDPGGYLYGYTF TGCGCCAGCAGCCAAGATCCCGGGGGATACTTGTATGGCTACACCTTC
TRBJ1-2 once TRBV19 TRBD1 CASSIKSNRGRGYTF TGTGCCAGTAGTATAAAATCGAACAGGGGACGCGGCTACACCTTC
TRBJ2-7 . TRBV7-3 . CASSRTGTSTYEQYF TGTGCCAGCAGCCGGACCGGGACATCTACCTACGAGCAGTACTTC
TRBJ2-2 . TRBV15 . CATSLGTLVNTGELFF TGTGCCACCAGCCTCGGGACACTGGTAAACACCGGGGAGCTGTTTTTT
TRBJ2-4 . TRBV28 . CASSTENIQYF TGTGCCAGCAGTACAGAGAACATTCAGTACTTC
TRBJ1-1 . TRBV19 . CASRTGPYTEAFF TGTGCCAGTAGAACAGGACCATACACTGAAGCTTTCTTT
TRBJ2-1 . TRBV7-9 . CASSLSPGATDEQFF TGTGCCAGCAGCTTATCCCCAGGGGCCACGGATGAGCAGTTCTTC
TRBJ2-1 . TRBV27 TRBD1 CASSLMTPTGLGYNEQFF TGTGCCAGCAGTTTAATGACCCCGACAGGGTTGGGATACAATGAGCAGTTCTTC
TRBJ1-2 . TRBV14 . CASSQVKGTYGYTF TGTGCCAGCAGCCAAGTGAAGGGTACCTATGGCTACACCTTC
TRBJ2-2 . TRBV4-1 . CASSQGVRDTGELFF TGCGCCAGCAGCCAAGGGGTTCGGGACACCGGGGAGCTGTTTTTT